The 21 T cell receptor beta chains in this list originate from one sample, sequenced in a study of STAT5B mutations in CD4+ large granular lymphocyte leukemia. The data were produced by immunoSEQ multiplex PCR, yet TCRdb's version contains in-frame clones alone and is incomplete. The sample yields some 19,000 clones, over 65% seen once. Material for sequencing was CD4+ T cells from blood buffy coats. The source of these receptors is a human donor in good health.

This clone turned up a few times. The V gene is TRBV29-1, the J gene TRBJ1-3, with TRBD1 matching 9 bases. Germline V gene data show CDR1 as SQVTM and CDR2 as ANQGSEA. This CDR3 is built from 12 residues. Unmatched junction bases numbered 2, after V lost 7 bases and J lost 4 bases. The CDR3 here is CSAGTGGNTIYF. CDR3 bases: TGCAGCGCCGGGACAGGGGGAAACACCATATATTTT.

The V call is TRBV10-3, the J call TRBJ2-3, with TRBD1 matching 8 bases. Trimming removed 0 bases from V and 1 base from J; junction bases left unmatched: 0. CDR3 length: 15 residues. Per the germline V gene, CDR1 is ENHRY and CDR2 is SYGVKD. CDR3 region: CAISESTGGTDTQYF. CDR3 in DNA: TGTGCCATCAGTGAGTCGACAGGGGGCACAGATACGCAGTATTTT.

This chain connects TRBV10-3 to TRBJ2-1; possible D gene TRBD1, 5 bases. The CDR3 runs 16 residues. Trimming pared 11 bases from V and 2 bases from J, leaving 22 bases between. Germline V gene lookup returns CDR1 ENHRY and CDR2 SYGVKD. Here the CDR3 DNA reads TGTGCCTCGAAATCTGTTGGCGGACAAGCCTACAATGAGCAGTTCTTC. Its protein product is CASKSVGGQAYNEQFF.

In this sample, this clone turned up a few times. This chain connects TRBV12-1 to TRBJ1-6; the DNA was not used to check the table's D call, TRBD1. TRBV12-1 is classified as a pseudogene. This CDR3 spans 15 amino acids. CDR3 coding DNA: TGTGCCAGCAGCTTTGACCCGGGACAGGGGCCACCCCTCCACTTT. It is translated as CASSFDPGQGPPLHF.

The gene calls are TRBV23-1 and TRBJ2-7; 7 nucleotides line up with TRBD2. TRBV23-1 is designated an ORF whose function remains uncertain. Trimming removed 3 bases from V and 0 bases from J; junction bases left unmatched: 11. The CDR3 length is 17 residues. This chain's CDR3 is CASSHPPPGGHSYEQYF. The CDR3 DNA reads TGCGCCAGCAGTCACCCCCCCCCGGGGGGTCACTCCTACGAGCAGTACTTC.

The chain employs TRBV6-1 and TRBJ1-1, with D perhaps matching TRBD1 (6 bases). CDR1 and CDR2 (germline): MNHNS, SASEGT. The CDR3 covers 15 residues. Trimming took off 2 bases at V and 5 bases at J, with 15 bases between the two ends. The CDR3 DNA is TGTGCCAGCAGTGAACCCACAGGGATGGGGACTGAAGCTTTCTTT. Translation: CASSEPTGMGTEAFF.

V gene TRBV11-3 combines with J gene TRBJ2-3, with 7 bases lining up with TRBD2. V was pared by 3 bases and J by 0 bases, with 3 bases of the junction left unmatched. This CDR3 is built from 15 residues. Germline assignment: CDR1 SGHNT and CDR2 YENEEA. The DNA of the CDR3 is TGTGCCAGCAGCTTTCGGACTAGGAGCACAGATACGCAGTATTTT. It codes for CASSFRTRSTDTQYF.

The chain combines TRBV7-2 with TRBJ2-5; a weak D match, TRBD2 (5 bases). This CDR3 region has 16 residues. V dropped 1 base and J dropped 2 bases, with 14 bases sitting between them. Germline V gives CDR1 SGHTA, CDR2 FQGNSA. This chain's CDR3 is CASSLGRRSPQETQYF. In DNA form, the CDR3 reads TGTGCCAGCAGCTTAGGTCGGAGGAGCCCTCAAGAGACCCAGTACTTC.

This clone was counted a single time. This rearrangement joins TRBV6-1 to TRBJ2-1; tentative D call: TRBD2 (6 bases). CDR1 is MNHNS, CDR2 SASEGT, per germline. V lost 11 bases and J 8 bases, leaving 13 bases between the germline ends. The CDR3 is 11 amino acids. Here the CDR3 DNA reads TGTGCCGGCGGAGGGTTCGATGAGCAGTTCTTC. Its protein is CAGGGFDEQFF.

This chain links TRBV7-8 with TRBJ2-3; D ambiguous. The CDR3 length is 16 residues. V shed 2 bases and J shed 2 bases, with 14 bases lying between them. Germline V CDR1 and CDR2: SGHVS, FQNEAQ. The CDR3 coding sequence is TGTGCCAGCAGCTTATCCACTCGGGTTACCACAGATACGCAGTATTTT. Protein sequence: CASSLSTRVTTDTQYF.

J is TRBJ1-1 and V is TRBV9; 9 nucleotides align to TRBD1. V lost 6 bases, J lost 4 bases, and 10 bases stayed unmatched. The CDR3 is made up of 15 amino acids. The germline V gene has CDR1 SGDLS and CDR2 YYNGEE. CDR3 coding DNA: TGTGCCAGCAACCCCCGGACAGGGGACGGCACTGAAGCTTTCTTT. This gives the protein CASNPRTGDGTEAFF.

The chain recombines TRBV9 with TRBJ2-6; 11 bases are a match to TRBD2. J was trimmed by 4 bases and V by 4 bases; bases with no gene match: 13. The germline V gene has CDR1 SGDLS and CDR2 YYNGEE. The CDR3 totals 19 residues. The CDR3 spells CASSLGLAGLGAGANVLTF. CDR3 DNA sequence: TGTGCCAGCAGCTTAGGACTAGCGGGCTTGGGGGCCGGGGCCAACGTCCTGACTTTC.

A few counts support this clone. V is TRBV18 and J is TRBJ1-6, with TRBD1 matching over 8 bases. V trimming: 0 bases; J trimming: 6 bases; junction bases outside the gene matches: 4. CDR1 and CDR2 (germline): KGHSH, LQKENI. There are 16 residues in the CDR3. The CDR3 region is CASSPPRTGLNSPLHF. CDR3 bases: TGTGCCAGCTCACCACCCCGGACAGGGCTTAATTCACCCCTCCACTTT.

This clone appeared a few times. The chain is built from TRBV5-5 and TRBJ1-2, with D perhaps matching TRBD1 (6 bases). The germline V gene has CDR1 SGHKS and CDR2 YYEKEE (reference sequence). The CDR3 length is 13 residues. The germline V and J ends were trimmed by 0 bases and 8 bases, with 11 bases remaining between them. The CDR3 here is CASSLEGGQGYTF. CDR3 in DNA: TGTGCCAGCAGCTTGGAGGGGGGGCAGGGCTACACCTTC.

The CDR3 reads CASSRTGDRYGYTF. The DNA for the CDR3 is TGTGCCAGCAGCCGGACAGGGGATAGATATGGCTACACCTTC. The rearrangement joins TRBV6-1 to TRBJ1-2, with 9 bases aligning to TRBD1. This CDR3 contains 14 residues. Germline CDR1 MNHNS, CDR2 SASEGT. J lost 5 bases, V lost 6 bases, and 7 bases had no gene match.

This clone was seen a few times. The genes are TRBV2 and TRBJ1-4; no clear D. The germline CDR1 and CDR2 sequences are SNHLY and FYNNEI. The CDR3 has 15 amino acids. V lost 6 bases, J lost 0 bases, and 11 bases lay in between. CDR3: CASRETPSTNEKLFF. In DNA form, the CDR3 reads TGTGCCAGCAGGGAGACTCCCTCAACTAATGAAAAACTGTTTTTT.

This chain joins TRBV7-2 and TRBJ2-4; the D gene is possibly TRBD2 (6 bases). Germline-derived CDR1 and CDR2 are SGHTA and FQGNSA. The CDR3 is 15 residues long. Trimming removed 1 base at V and 7 bases at J, with 14 bases between. The CDR3, as DNA: TGTGCCAGCAGCTTAGATACGGCGGGATGGAACATTCAGTACTTC. Its translation is CASSLDTAGWNIQYF.

This chain uses TRBV28 with TRBJ2-7; no firm D call. The germline V and J ends were trimmed by 2 bases and 3 bases, with 2 bases remaining between them. Looked up from germline, CDR1 is MDHEN and CDR2 is SYDVKM. This CDR3 spans 11 amino acids. This CDR3 reads CASSLRYEQYF. CDR3 nucleotides: TGTGCCAGCAGTTTACGCTACGAGCAGTACTTC.

The chain uses TRBV6-6 and TRBJ1-2; D ambiguous. Trimming removed 7 bases at V and 5 bases at J, with 14 bases between. The CDR3 loop spans 13 amino acids. From germline, CDR1 is MNHNY and CDR2 SVGAGI (reference sequence). CDR3 in amino acids: CASNGPDDYGYTF. The CDR3 DNA reads as TGTGCCAGCAACGGCCCTGACGATTATGGCTACACCTTC.

V gene TRBV7-2 combines with J gene TRBJ2-3; 7 positions agree with TRBD2. Germline loops: CDR1 SGHTA, CDR2 FQGNSA. V lost 6 bases, J lost 1 base, and 7 bases stayed unmatched. CDR3 size: 15 residues. DNA for the CDR3: TGTGCCAGCAGGGGGAGCGGGGCCCGCACAGATACGCAGTATTTT. This codes for CASRGSGARTDTQYF.

The chain employs TRBV7-6 and TRBJ2-3; D unresolved. Per the germline V gene, CDR1 is SGHVS and CDR2 is FNYEAQ. The CDR3 has 11 amino acids. The V end was cut by 3 bases, the J end by 4 bases, with 2 bases between. CDR3 region: CASSFSDTQYF. The CDR3 DNA is TGTGCCAGCAGCTTTTCAGATACGCAGTATTTT.